Reported below is one TCR beta chain. Data came from immunoSEQ multiplex PCR; TCRdb stores just in-frame clones and leaves some out. In the table there are 55,000 to 75,000 clones, approximately 92% of which are singletons. The CDR3 length is 13 residues. In germline, CDR1 is LNHNV, CDR2 YYDKDF (reference sequence). The ends were cut back, 5 bases at V and 1 base at J, with 9 bases in the middle. The sample comes from a study of technical replicates of blood from a few donors. The receptor's source is a human donor in good health. The chain links TRBV15 to TRBJ2-7; D call uncertain. Sequenced: T cells isolated from PBMCs. Here the CDR3 DNA reads TGTGCCACCAGCCTGGTAGAGTCCTACGAGCAGTACTTC. Protein product: CATSLVESYEQYF.